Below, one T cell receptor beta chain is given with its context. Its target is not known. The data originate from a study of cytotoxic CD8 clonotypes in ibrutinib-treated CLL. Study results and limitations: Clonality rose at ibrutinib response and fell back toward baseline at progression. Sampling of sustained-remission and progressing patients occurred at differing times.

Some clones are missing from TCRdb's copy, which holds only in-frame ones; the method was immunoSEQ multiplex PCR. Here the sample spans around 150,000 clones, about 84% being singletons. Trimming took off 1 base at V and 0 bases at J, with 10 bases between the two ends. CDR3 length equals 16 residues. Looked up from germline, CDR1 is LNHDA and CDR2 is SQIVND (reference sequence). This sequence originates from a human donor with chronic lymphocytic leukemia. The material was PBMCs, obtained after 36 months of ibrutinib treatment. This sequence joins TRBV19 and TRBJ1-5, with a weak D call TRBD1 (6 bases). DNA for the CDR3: TGTGCCAGTAGTATAGGGGGGCTCTATAGCAATCAGCCCCAGCATTTT. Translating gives CASSIGGLYSNQPQHF.